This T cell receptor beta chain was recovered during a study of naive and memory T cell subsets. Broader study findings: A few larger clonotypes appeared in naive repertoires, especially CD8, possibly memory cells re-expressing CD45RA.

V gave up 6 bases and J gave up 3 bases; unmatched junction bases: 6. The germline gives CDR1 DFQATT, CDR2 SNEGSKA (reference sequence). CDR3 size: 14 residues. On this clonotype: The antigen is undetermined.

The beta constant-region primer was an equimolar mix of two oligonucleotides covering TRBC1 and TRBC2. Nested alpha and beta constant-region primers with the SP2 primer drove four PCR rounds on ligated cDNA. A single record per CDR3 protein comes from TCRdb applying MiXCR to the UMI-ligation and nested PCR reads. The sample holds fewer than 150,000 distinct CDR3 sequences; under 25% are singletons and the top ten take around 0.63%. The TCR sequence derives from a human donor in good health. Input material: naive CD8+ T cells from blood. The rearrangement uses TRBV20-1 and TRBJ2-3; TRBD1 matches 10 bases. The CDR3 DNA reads TGCAGTGCATCGGGACAGGGGATGACAGATACGCAGTATTTT. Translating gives CSASGQGMTDTQYF.